Below, one T cell receptor (beta chain) is given with its context. Original data processing: How many nucleated cells were present was estimated from reference gene primer amplification. The method was immunoSEQ multiplex PCR; TCRdb's version includes in-frame clones alone and lacks a portion of them. That table gives V, J and clone size, and the DNA gave D and trimming. The table shows 110,000 to 150,000 clones, with around 77% occurring only once. The data stem from a study of blood T cell repertoires in COVID-19. The wider study: T cells, B-cell-depleted T cells, or PBMCs provided the cDNA or gDNA that served as material.

V was clipped by 3 bases and J by 8 bases; unmatched bases: 4. CDR1 is MNHEY and CDR2 is SMNVEV in the germline V gene (reference sequence). CDR3 length: 15 amino acids. The sequencing input was peripheral blood. This sequence originates from a man aged 50 to 60 with active or convalescent COVID-19. The chain carries TRBV27 and TRBJ2-1; the match to TRBD2 covers 13 bases. This chain's CDR3 is CASSLWTSGSDEQFF. As DNA, the CDR3 is TGTGCCAGCAGTTTGTGGACTAGCGGGAGCGATGAGCAGTTCTTC.